Each of the 23 T cell receptor beta chains below was sequenced from the same sample in a study of cytotoxic CD8 clonotypes in ibrutinib-treated CLL. Sequencing used immunoSEQ multiplex PCR; TCRdb keeps in-frame clones, though not all of them. The table shows hundreds of thousands of clones, with 67% occurring only once. The sequencing here drew on PBMCs, taken after 36 months of ibrutinib treatment. The receptors derive from a human donor with chronic lymphocytic leukemia.

The CDR3 is CASSRAEESDTQYF. CDR3 coding DNA: TGCGCCAGCTCCCGGGCGGAGGAATCAGATACGCAGTATTTT. The chain has TRBV5-1 and TRBJ2-3, with D possibly TRBD2 on 5 matching bases. This CDR3 comprises 14 residues. Trimming removed 7 bases at V and 4 bases at J, with 16 bases between. Germline V lookup: CDR1 SGHRS, CDR2 YFSETQ.

The V call is TRBV19, the J call TRBJ2-6, with a possible D match to TRBD1 (5 bases). V lost 7 bases, J lost 0 bases, and 19 bases lay in between. CDR1 is LNHDA and CDR2 is SQIVND in the germline V gene (reference sequence). The CDR3 has 18 residues. CDR3 sequence reads: CASMKGRAYSSGANVLTF. The CDR3 bases are TGTGCCAGTATGAAAGGCAGGGCCTACAGCTCTGGGGCCAACGTCCTGACTTTC.

CDR3 region: CASSPPPTYSGNTIYF. DNA for the CDR3: TGTGCCAGCAGCCCGCCGCCGACCTACTCTGGAAACACCATATATTTT. This chain uses TRBV9 with TRBJ1-3; D is undetermined. Germline-derived CDR1 and CDR2 are SGDLS and YYNGEE. Trimming pared 4 bases from V and 0 bases from J, leaving 14 bases between. The CDR3 runs to 16 residues.

The chain employs TRBV10-3 and TRBJ1-2; the match to TRBD1 covers 10 bases. CDR1 is ENHRY, CDR2 SYGVKD, per germline. CDR3 size: 15 residues. The trim removed 1 base at V and 6 bases at J, leaving 5 bases unmatched. The CDR3 here is CAISELDRGTHGYTF. The CDR3, as DNA: TGTGCCATCAGTGAGTTGGACAGGGGGACCCATGGCTACACCTTC.

This clone was seen only once. The rearrangement joins TRBV19 to TRBJ2-5; TRBD2 matches at 10 bases. V shed 9 bases and J 5 bases; nucleotides not matched to a gene: 12. Germline values: CDR1 LNHDA, CDR2 SQIVND (reference sequence). This CDR3 spans 15 amino acids. The CDR3 here is CASKLGLADTETQYF. DNA for the CDR3: TGTGCCAGCAAGCTAGGACTAGCGGACACGGAGACCCAGTACTTC.

The V and J genes are TRBV28 and TRBJ2-7; D remains ambiguous. This CDR3 comprises 14 residues. Per germline, CDR1 MDHEN and CDR2 SYDVKM. Deletions cut 0 bases from V and 2 bases from J, with 8 bases between. In nucleotides, the CDR3 is TGTGCCAGCAGTTTATGGACCCGAGCCTACGAGCAGTACTTC. Its protein product is CASSLWTRAYEQYF.

The chain joins TRBV6-5 to TRBJ2-5, with 7 bases matching TRBD1. The CDR3 consists of 15 residues. Germline CDR1 MNHEY, CDR2 SVGAGI. With V trimmed by 4 bases and J by 0 bases, 5 bases remained unmatched. The CDR3 spells CASSWNRGNQETQYF. CDR3 sequence (DNA): TGTGCCAGCAGTTGGAACAGGGGAAACCAAGAGACCCAGTACTTC.

The table lists this clone with a few counts. The rearrangement links TRBV2 to TRBJ2-4, with 8 nucleotides matching TRBD2. Germline V gene data show CDR1 as SNHLY and CDR2 as FYNNEI. CDR3 length: 16 amino acids. The V segment lost 3 bases and the J segment 1 base; nucleotides outside the gene matches: 5. The CDR3 nucleotides read TGTGCCAGCAGTGATAGCCCGGGAGGGGCCAAAAACATTCAGTACTTC. It codes for CASSDSPGGAKNIQYF.

This clone appeared once. This chain connects TRBV7-2 to TRBJ2-3, with D possibly TRBD1 on 6 matching bases. The V gene lost 6 bases and the J gene lost 6 bases, with 22 bases spanning the gap. This CDR3 is 16 amino acids long. From germline, CDR1 is SGHTA and CDR2 FQGNSA. The CDR3 loop reads CASSRRDNPLADTQYF. The CDR3, as DNA: TGTGCCAGCAGTCGCCGGGACAATCCTTTGGCGGATACGCAGTATTTT.

The CDR3: CASSETLLAEQFF. The DNA of the CDR3 is TGCGCCAGCAGTGAGACTCTACTAGCTGAGCAGTTCTTC. This chain links TRBV10-2 with TRBJ2-1; perhaps TRBD2 as D (6 bases). Germline CDR1 and CDR2: WSHSY and SAAADI. The CDR3 totals 13 residues. V dropped 2 bases and J dropped 9 bases, with 11 bases sitting between them.

The chain is built from TRBV11-2 and TRBJ2-7, with D unclear. The CDR3 consists of 10 residues. From germline, CDR1 is SGHAT and CDR2 FQNNGV. Trimming took off 3 bases at V and 5 bases at J, with 2 bases between the two ends. In nucleotides, the CDR3 is TGTGCCAGCAGCTTCCACGAGCAGTACTTC. Translated: CASSFHEQYF.

This chain connects TRBV7-2 to TRBJ1-1; a weak D match, TRBD1 (6 bases). Trimming stripped 2 bases from V and 4 bases from J, with 8 bases between. CDR1 is SGHTA and CDR2 is FQGNSA in the germline V gene. The CDR3 is 13 amino acids. CDR3 residues: CASSLRGSTEAFF. The CDR3 nucleotides read TGTGCCAGCAGCTTAAGGGGGAGCACTGAAGCTTTCTTT.

V usage is TRBV11-2 and J usage is TRBJ2-7, with 10 bases lining up with TRBD1. The length of the CDR3 is 13 residues. After removal of 4 bases from V and 6 bases from J, the junction contained 3 bases not matched to a gene. The germline CDR1 and CDR2 sequences are SGHAT and FQNNGV. CDR3 sequence: CASSSGTGVEQYF. CDR3 DNA sequence: TGTGCCAGCAGCTCCGGGACAGGGGTCGAGCAGTACTTC.

The rearrangement uses TRBV2 and TRBJ2-5; D unresolved. The germline V gene encodes CDR1 SNHLY and CDR2 FYNNEI. CDR3 size: 13 residues. The ends were cut back, 7 bases at V and 5 bases at J, with 14 bases in the middle. CDR3 coding DNA: TGTGCCAGCAACCCTAGACCTAGGGAGACCCAGTACTTC. Residues: CASNPRPRETQYF. Combining the CDR3 with reference TRBV2 and TRBJ2-5 gives the whole variable domain EPEVTQTPSHQVTQMGQEVILRCVPISNHLYFYWYRQILGQKVEFLVSFYNNEISEKSEIFDDQFSVERPDGSNFTLKIRSTKLEDSAMYFCASNPRPRETQYFGPGTRLLVL.

This clone occurred a few times. This chain uses TRBV11-3 with TRBJ2-2; D is perhaps TRBD2 (5 bases). V lost 4 bases to trimming and J lost 2 bases, with 20 bases between them. Germline-derived CDR1 and CDR2 are SGHNT and YENEEA. The CDR3 is 18 amino acids. DNA of the CDR3: TGTGCCAGCAGCTCAACCTCGACACTAGGCCCTAACACCGGGGAGCTGTTTTTT. Amino acids: CASSSTSTLGPNTGELFF.

This clone was observed a few times. V gene TRBV10-3 combines with J gene TRBJ2-3; 7 bases agree with TRBD2. Germline values: CDR1 ENHRY, CDR2 SYGVKD. This CDR3 region has 13 residues. The V and J ends lost 11 bases and 3 bases, in that order; junction bases with no gene match: 8. In DNA, the CDR3 is TGTGCCTCCAGGCGGGAGTTGACAGATACGCAGTATTTT. It yields the protein CASRRELTDTQYF.

V is TRBV7-8 and J is TRBJ1-1; the D gene is possibly TRBD1 (5 bases). CDR1 is SGHVS, CDR2 FQNEAQ, per germline. CDR3 length: 15 amino acids. With 1 base removed from V and 0 bases from J, the gap between germline ends came to 9 bases. In DNA form, the CDR3 reads TGTGCCAGCAGCTTAGAGCGGGGGTTGAACACTGAAGCTTTCTTT. Translating it yields CASSLERGLNTEAFF.

The chain employs TRBV7-2 and TRBJ2-5; TRBD2 aligns across 13 bases. Unmatched junction bases numbered 10, after V lost 6 bases and J lost 0 bases. The CDR3 loop spans 18 amino acids. CDR1 and CDR2 (germline): SGHTA, FQGNSA. CDR3 in DNA: TGTGCCAGCAGTAAAGGCCTACTAGCGGGGGGGTACCAAGAGACCCAGTACTTC. This codes for CASSKGLLAGGYQETQYF.

The chain has TRBV20-1 and TRBJ2-7; the D is unclear. CDR1 is DFQATT, CDR2 SNEGSKA, per germline (reference sequence). V lost 7 bases, J lost 1 base, and 8 bases lay in between. This CDR3 has 11 residues. The CDR3 is CSVGGSYEQYF. The CDR3 nucleotides read TGCAGTGTGGGCGGATCCTACGAGCAGTACTTC.

The chain couples TRBV28 to TRBJ2-1; no clear D. The CDR3 sequence is 13 residues long. The germline V gene encodes CDR1 MDHEN and CDR2 SYDVKM. The V end was cut by 5 bases, the J end by 7 bases, with 12 bases between. The CDR3 protein is CASSRGFLNEQFF. The CDR3 DNA sequence: TGTGCCAGCAGTCGAGGCTTTCTGAATGAGCAGTTCTTC.

V usage is TRBV2 and J usage is TRBJ1-3; possible D gene TRBD1, 6 bases. The CDR3 has 14 residues. The germline V gene encodes CDR1 SNHLY and CDR2 FYNNEI. The V end lost 7 bases, the J end lost 0 bases, and 10 bases lay between the germline ends. The CDR3 bases are TGTGCCAGCACACAGGGTCTCTCTGGAAACACCATATATTTT. It codes for CASTQGLSGNTIYF.

A few counts support this clone. The CDR3 DNA follows: TGCAGCGTTGCCCTCGGGGAGACCCAGTACTTC. Translation gives CSVALGETQYF. The gene calls are TRBV29-1 and TRBJ2-5; no definite D call. There are 11 residues in the CDR3. V shed 4 bases and J shed 5 bases, with 8 bases lying between them. The germline V gene has CDR1 SQVTM and CDR2 ANQGSEA.

This chain uses TRBV29-1 with TRBJ2-1, with D perhaps matching TRBD1 or TRBD2 (5 bases each). The CDR3 consists of 12 residues. V was shortened by 6 bases and J by 6 bases, with 12 bases between the two germline ends. CDR1 and CDR2 (germline): SQVTM, ANQGSEA. CDR3 DNA sequence: TGCAGCGTGGCCTTTGGGGGCAATGAGCAGTTCTTC. Translated, it gives CSVAFGGNEQFF.